The entry that follows covers one T cell receptor (beta chain) sequence. The data are from a study of blood T cell repertoires in COVID-19. Across the study: Donors in the United States, Italy and Spain gave samples during acute or convalescent COVID-19. The analysed material was cDNA or gDNA that came from T cells, B-cell-depleted T cells, or PBMCs.

As originally analysed: It was from reference gene primer amplification that nucleated cell counts were estimated. The method was immunoSEQ multiplex PCR; TCRdb's version includes in-frame clones alone and lacks a portion of them. The V and J calls and clone size are taken from that table; D and trimming were inferred from the DNA. The table lists some 150,000 clones, approximately 82% of them singletons, with roughly 7.2% in the top ten. Germline V gives CDR1 SGHAT, CDR2 FQNNGV. The CDR3 is made up of 11 amino acids. V shed 5 bases and J shed 7 bases, with 8 bases lying between them. The sample was peripheral blood. This chain joins TRBV11-2 and TRBJ2-5; TRBD2 might be the D (6 bases). The receptor comes from a woman in her forties or fifties in a cohort sampled during active or convalescent COVID-19. The CDR3 sequence: CASSRGSTQYF. For the CDR3, the DNA is TGTGCCAGCAGCCGGGGGTCGACCCAGTACTTC.